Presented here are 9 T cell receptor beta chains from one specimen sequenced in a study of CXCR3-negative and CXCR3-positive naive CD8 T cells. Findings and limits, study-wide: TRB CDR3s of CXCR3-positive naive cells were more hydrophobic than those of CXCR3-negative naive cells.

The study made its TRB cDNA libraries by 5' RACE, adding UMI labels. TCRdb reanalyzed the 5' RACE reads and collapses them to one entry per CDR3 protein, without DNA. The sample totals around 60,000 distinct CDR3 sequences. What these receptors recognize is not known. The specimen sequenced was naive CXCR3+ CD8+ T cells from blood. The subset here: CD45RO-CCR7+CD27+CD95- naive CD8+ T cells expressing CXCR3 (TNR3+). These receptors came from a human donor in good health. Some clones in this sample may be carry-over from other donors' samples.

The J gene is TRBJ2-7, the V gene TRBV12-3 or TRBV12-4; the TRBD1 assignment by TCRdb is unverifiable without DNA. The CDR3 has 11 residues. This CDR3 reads CASSWGDEQYF.

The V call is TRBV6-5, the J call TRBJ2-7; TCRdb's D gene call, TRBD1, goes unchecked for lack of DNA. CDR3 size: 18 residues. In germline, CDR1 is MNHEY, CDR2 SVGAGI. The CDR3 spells CASSQVRTGPQGTYEQYF.

The CDR3 loop reads CASSLNGGPINTGELFF. This chain joins TRBV5-6 and TRBJ2-2; TCRdb names TRBD1, which stays unverified in the absence of DNA. The germline CDR1 and CDR2 sequences are SGHDT and YYEEEE. This CDR3 is built from 17 residues.

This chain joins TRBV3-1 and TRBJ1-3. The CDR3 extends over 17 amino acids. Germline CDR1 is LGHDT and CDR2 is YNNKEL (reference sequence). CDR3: CASSPLLESFSGNTIYF.

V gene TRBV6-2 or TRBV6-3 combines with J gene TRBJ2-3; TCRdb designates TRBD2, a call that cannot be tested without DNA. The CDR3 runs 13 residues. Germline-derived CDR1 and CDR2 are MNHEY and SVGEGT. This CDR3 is CASRPGLRDTQYF.

The CDR3: CASSYSENEGHSNQPQHF. The chain is built from TRBV6-2 or TRBV6-3 and TRBJ1-5. The CDR3 has 18 amino acids. The germline CDR1 and CDR2 sequences are MNHEY and SVGEGT.

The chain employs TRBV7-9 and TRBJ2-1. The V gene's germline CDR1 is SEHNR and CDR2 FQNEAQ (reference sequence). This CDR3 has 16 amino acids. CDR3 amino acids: CASSPTLMSFGKEQFF.

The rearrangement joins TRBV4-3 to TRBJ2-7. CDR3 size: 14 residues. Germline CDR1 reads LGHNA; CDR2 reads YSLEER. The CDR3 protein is CASSQDRVNYEQYF.

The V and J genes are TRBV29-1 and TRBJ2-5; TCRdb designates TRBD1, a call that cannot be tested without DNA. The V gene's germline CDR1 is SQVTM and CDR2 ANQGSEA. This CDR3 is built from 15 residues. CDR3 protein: CSVEGGSRALETQYF. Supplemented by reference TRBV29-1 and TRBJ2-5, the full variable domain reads SAVISQKPSRDICQRGTSLTIQCQVDSQVTMMFWYRQQPGQSLTLIATANQGSEATYESGFVIDKFPISRPNLTFSTLTVSNMSPEDSSIYLCSVEGGSRALETQYFGPGTRLLVL.